Listed below are T cell receptor beta chains from one sample, sequenced in a study of blood T cell repertoires in COVID-19. Generated by immunoSEQ multiplex PCR, the TCRdb table keeps only in-frame clones and is missing some. This sample has roughly 330,000 clones, with approximately 89% found just once. Sequencing input: PBMCs or T cells enriched from blood (not recorded which). These receptor sequences come from a woman aged 25 to 39 who had recovered from COVID-19. Each CDR3 is given with its conserved first and last residue. A D gene is named only where the DNA matches it firmly. The listing skips clone size in some rows; elsewhere it reads once, few, many or a size class.

size | J | D | V | CDR3 | DNA
. | TRBJ1-3 | TRBD1 | TRBV6-2/TRBV6-3 | CASSYSLGDRAGKFSGNTIYF | TGTGCCAGCAGTTACTCTCTCGGGGACAGGGCCGGTAAGTTCTCTGGAAACACCATATATTTT
. | TRBJ2-2 | . | TRBV5-1 | CASSLAGITTGELFF | TGCGCCAGCAGCTTGGCGGGGATTACCACCGGGGAGCTGTTTTTT
. | TRBJ1-6 | . | TRBV25-1 | CASSVQVNSPLHF | TGTGCCAGCAGTGTACAGGTGAATTCACCCCTCCACTTT
. | TRBJ2-3 | TRBD2 | TRBV5-1 | CASSLAPSGGTSTDTQYF | TGCGCCAGCAGCTTGGCCCCTAGCGGGGGGACTAGCACAGATACGCAGTATTTT
. | TRBJ1-6 | TRBD1 | TRBV28 | CASRAGDRVLSPLHF | TGTGCCAGCAGGGCTGGGGACAGGGTTTTGTCACCCCTCCACTTT
. | TRBJ2-7 | . | TRBV19 | CASTPFGGTNDEQYF | TGTGCCAGTACGCCGTTCGGGGGAACAAACGACGAGCAGTACTTC
. | TRBJ1-2 | . | TRBV3-1/TRBV3-2 | CASSPRAGARYGYTF | TGTGCCAGCAGCCCTCGGGCGGGGGCGCGGTATGGCTACACCTTC
. | TRBJ1-5 | . | TRBV19 | CASSTGFGSNQPQHF | TGTGCCAGTAGTACGGGATTTGGGAGCAATCAGCCCCAGCATTTT
once | TRBJ2-3 | . | TRBV13 | CASSLEGDTQYF | TGTGCCAGCAGCTTAGAGGGGGATACGCAGTATTTT
. | TRBJ1-1 | . | TRBV12-2 | CARPEVRF | TGTGCAAGGCCAGAGGTACGCTTT
. | TRBJ2-7 | . | TRBV10-2 | CASRPPETPYEQYF | TGCGCCAGCAGACCACCGGAGACGCCCTACGAGCAGTACTTC
. | TRBJ2-3 | TRBD2 | TRBV27 | CASRLAGGPDTQYF | TGTGCCAGCAGACTAGCGGGGGGGCCAGATACGCAGTATTTT
. | TRBJ2-1 | TRBD2 | TRBV4-2 | CASSQEALAGTQFF | TGTGCCAGCAGCCAAGAGGCACTAGCGGGGACCCAATTCTTC
few | TRBJ2-3 | TRBD2 | TRBV7-2 | CASSYAVVVGGSTDTQYF | TGTGCCAGCAGCTACGCCGTCGTTGTGGGGGGGAGCACAGATACGCAGTATTTT
. | TRBJ2-5 | . | TRBV2 | CATLQDRSRGETQYF | TGTGCCACCCTTCAAGACAGGTCTCGGGGAGAGACCCAGTACTTC
. | TRBJ2-1 | TRBD1 | TRBV19 | CASSGTGFYNEQFF | TGTGCCAGTAGTGGGACAGGGTTCTACAATGAGCAGTTCTTC
few | TRBJ1-5 | . | TRBV6-2/TRBV6-3 | CASSRSGDGNQPQHF | TGTGCCAGCAGTAGGTCGGGGGATGGCAATCAGCCCCAGCATTTT
. | TRBJ2-3 | . | TRBV5-6 | CASSLGYLTDTQYF | TGTGCCAGCAGCTTGGGCTACCTCACAGATACGCAGTATTTT
. | TRBJ1-4 | . | TRBV3-1/TRBV3-2 | CASSQDREQKLFF | TGTGCCAGCAGCCAAGATCGAGAGCAAAAACTGTTTTTT
once | TRBJ2-5 | . | TRBV5-1 | CASSPGVGNQETQYF | TGCGCCAGCAGCCCGGGAGTAGGGAACCAAGAGACCCAGTACTTC
. | TRBJ2-7 | . | TRBV4-1 | CASSQAGGGASYEQYF | TGCGCCAGCAGCCAGGCAGGAGGGGGCGCGTCCTACGAGCAGTACTTC
. | TRBJ1-5 | TRBD1 | TRBV30 | CAWSPLGQRTQPQHF | TGTGCCTGGAGTCCGCTGGGACAGAGGACTCAGCCCCAGCATTTT
. | TRBJ1-6 | TRBD1 | TRBV11-2 | CASSPRQGVNSPLHF | TGTGCCAGCAGCCCGAGACAGGGGGTGAATTCACCCCTCCACTTT
. | TRBJ1-1 | TRBD1 | TRBV5-1 | CASSGQQGEGTEAFF | TGCGCCAGCAGCGGACAACAGGGGGAAGGCACTGAAGCTTTCTTT
. | TRBJ1-4 | TRBD1 | TRBV30 | CAWVPGTVGEKLFF | TGTGCCTGGGTTCCCGGGACAGTGGGTGAAAAACTGTTTTTT
. | TRBJ2-1 | TRBD2 | TRBV4-3 | CASSQGWGGGSYNEQFF | TGCGCCAGCAGCCAAGGTTGGGGCGGGGGTTCCTACAATGAGCAGTTCTTC
. | TRBJ2-3 | TRBD2 | TRBV7-8 | CASSLTSGGTRGDTQYF | TGTGCCAGCAGCTTGACTAGCGGGGGGACCCGCGGAGATACGCAGTATTTT
many | TRBJ1-5 | TRBD1 | TRBV10-3 | CATGTGDINQPQHF | TGTGCCACGGGGACAGGGGATATCAATCAGCCCCAGCATTTT
. | TRBJ1-4 | . | TRBV7-8 | CASRRSRGNEKLFF | TGTGCCAGCAGGAGGAGTAGAGGCAATGAAAAACTGTTTTTT
. | TRBJ1-2 | . | TRBV3-1/TRBV3-2 | CASSQNGEGYTF | TGTGCCAGCAGCCAAAACGGGGAGGGCTACACCTTC
. | TRBJ1-2 | . | TRBV30 | CAWSPRGGNGYTF | TGTGCCTGGAGCCCCCGAGGGGGAAATGGCTACACCTTC
. | TRBJ2-5 | TRBD2 | TRBV24-1 | CATSDPSGGASETQYF | TGTGCCACCAGTGATCCTAGCGGGGGGGCCTCAGAGACCCAGTACTTC
. | TRBJ2-5 | TRBD2 | TRBV7-2 | CASSFQGLAGGGSIGTQYF | TGTGCCAGCAGCTTTCAAGGACTAGCGGGGGGCGGGAGTATTGGGACCCAGTACTTC
. | TRBJ2-1 | TRBD2 | TRBV2 | CASRLNRLAGGTEQFF | TGTGCCAGCAGACTTAATCGACTAGCGGGGGGAACTGAGCAGTTCTTC
. | TRBJ1-2 | . | TRBV6-5 | CASSNQQGPYGYTF | TGTGCCAGCTCCAACCAACAGGGCCCCTATGGCTACACCTTC
. | TRBJ2-1 | . | TRBV7-3 | CASSLVGRDNEQFF | TGTGCCAGCAGCTTAGTTGGCAGGGACAATGAGCAGTTCTTC
. | TRBJ2-1 | . | TRBV6-5 | CASSYYDSVRGGEQFF | TGTGCCAGCAGTTACTACGACAGCGTCCGGGGAGGTGAGCAGTTCTTC
. | TRBJ2-1 | TRBD1 | TRBV15 | CATSLRSPGQGADEQFF | TGTGCCACCAGCCTACGAAGTCCGGGACAGGGGGCGGATGAGCAGTTCTTC
. | TRBJ2-1 | TRBD1 | TRBV11-3 | CASSLQGADEQFF | TGTGCCAGCAGCCTACAGGGGGCCGATGAGCAGTTCTTC
. | TRBJ1-1 | . | TRBV19 | CASRRGPTEAFF | TGTGCCAGTAGAAGAGGGCCCACTGAAGCTTTCTTT
few | TRBJ1-5 | . | TRBV21-1 | CASNWGGVSNQPQHF | TGTGCCAGCAACTGGGGAGGGGTAAGCAATCAGCCCCAGCATTTT